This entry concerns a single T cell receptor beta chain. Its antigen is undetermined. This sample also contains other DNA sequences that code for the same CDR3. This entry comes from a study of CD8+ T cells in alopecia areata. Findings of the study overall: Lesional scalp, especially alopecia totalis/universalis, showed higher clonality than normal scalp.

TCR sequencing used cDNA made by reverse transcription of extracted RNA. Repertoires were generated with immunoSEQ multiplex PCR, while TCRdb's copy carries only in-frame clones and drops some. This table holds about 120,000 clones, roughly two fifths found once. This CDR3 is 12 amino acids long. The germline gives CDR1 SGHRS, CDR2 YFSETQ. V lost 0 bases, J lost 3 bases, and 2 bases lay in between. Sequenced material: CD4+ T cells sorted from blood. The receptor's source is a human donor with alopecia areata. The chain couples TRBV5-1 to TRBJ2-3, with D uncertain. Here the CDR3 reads CASSLETDTQYF. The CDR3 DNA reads TGCGCCAGCAGCTTGGAAACAGATACGCAGTATTTT.